Listed below are T cell receptor beta chains from one sample, sequenced in a study of cytomegalovirus exposure and HLA in healthy donors. Profiling relied on immunoSEQ multiplex PCR, and the TCRdb table lists in-frame clones only, not all of them. This table holds around 55,000 clones, about three quarters found once. The sample consisted of PBMCs. These receptor sequences come from a female donor in good health and CMV-seronegative. CDR3s include the opening cysteine and the closing phenylalanine or tryptophan. The D gene is left open where the match is weak. Size values are once, few and many counts, or a class for expanded clones, and some rows have none.

d_call	v_call	j_call	clone_size	cdr3_aa	cdr3_nt
.	TRBV6-5	TRBJ2-2	.	CASSPRSGELFF	TGTGCCAGCAGTCCCCGGTCCGGGGAGCTGTTTTTT
TRBD1	TRBV10-3	TRBJ1-2	.	CAISDWDSSSDYGYTF	TGTGCCATCAGCGATTGGGACAGCTCCTCTGACTATGGCTACACCTTC
TRBD1	TRBV2	TRBJ2-1	.	CASSDSGQGYNEQFF	TGTGCCAGCAGTGATTCTGGACAGGGATACAATGAGCAGTTCTTC
TRBD1	TRBV27	TRBJ1-2	.	CASSFSTGASYTF	TGTGCCAGCAGTTTTTCCACAGGGGCGAGCTACACCTTC
TRBD1	TRBV28	TRBJ2-6	.	CASSRGSQLSGANVLTF	TGTGCCAGCTCCAGGGGGAGTCAGCTCTCTGGGGCCAACGTCCTGACTTTC
TRBD1	TRBV23-1	TRBJ1-3	.	CASSQSAGDRGGGNTIYF	TGCGCCAGCAGTCAATCGGCGGGAGACAGGGGCGGCGGAAACACCATATATTTT
.	TRBV9	TRBJ2-3	few	CASSARGGHVGDTQYF	TGTGCCAGCAGCGCAAGAGGGGGTCATGTGGGAGATACGCAGTATTTT
TRBD1	TRBV14	TRBJ1-2	.	CASSPEGQGITYGYTF	TGTGCCAGCAGCCCTGAGGGACAGGGCATAACTTATGGCTACACCTTC
TRBD2	TRBV6-1	TRBJ2-3	.	CASSVASGGARWTDTQYF	TGTGCCAGCAGTGTGGCCAGCGGGGGGGCCCGATGGACAGATACGCAGTATTTT
.	TRBV30	TRBJ1-6	.	CAWSVTVQAPLHF	TGTGCCTGGAGTGTAACCGTCCAGGCCCCCCTCCACTTT
TRBD2	TRBV6-5	TRBJ2-1	.	CASSYRTSGLNEQFF	TGTGCCAGCAGTTACAGGACTAGCGGGTTGAATGAGCAGTTCTTC
.	TRBV10-3	TRBJ1-5	few	CAISRDFTQPQHF	TGTGCCATCAGCCGGGACTTTACTCAGCCCCAGCATTTT
.	TRBV6-5	TRBJ1-2	.	CASSYSRWELYGYTF	TGTGCCAGCAGTTACTCGCGTTGGGAGCTCTATGGCTACACCTTC
TRBD2	TRBV18	TRBJ2-7	few	CASSPINGLAGVHEQYF	TGTGCCAGCTCACCAATCAACGGACTAGCGGGAGTCCACGAGCAGTACTTC
.	TRBV7-9	TRBJ2-7	.	CASSRDGVWAGEQYF	TGTGCCAGCAGCCGAGACGGGGTTTGGGCGGGGGAGCAGTACTTC
TRBD2	TRBV6-4	TRBJ2-1	few	CASSDSSGSYNEQFF	TGTGCCAGCAGTGACTCGAGCGGGAGCTACAATGAGCAGTTCTTC
.	TRBV11-2	TRBJ2-7	.	CASSWNGEGEQYF	TGTGCCAGCAGCTGGAACGGGGAAGGCGAGCAGTACTTC
.	TRBV7-2	TRBJ1-5	once	CASSPLSGGLSNQPQHF	TGTGCCAGCAGCCCCCTTTCCGGGGGGCTTAGCAATCAGCCCCAGCATTTT
.	TRBV28	TRBJ2-2	.	CASRVWEIANTGELFF	TGTGCCAGCAGGGTTTGGGAGATCGCGAACACCGGGGAGCTGTTTTTT
TRBD1	TRBV4-2	TRBJ1-2	.	CASSPQGRNYGYTF	TGTGCCAGCAGCCCACAGGGGCGGAACTATGGCTACACCTTC
TRBD2	TRBV7-3	TRBJ2-7	.	CASSLLAGGQEQYF	TGTGCCAGCAGCTTACTAGCGGGGGGGCAGGAGCAGTACTTC
TRBD1	TRBV15	TRBJ2-7	.	CATSLDRGRYEQYF	TGTGCCACCAGCTTGGACAGGGGTAGGTACGAGCAGTACTTC
TRBD1	TRBV7-6	TRBJ2-7	.	CASSLRQGAPHEQYF	TGTGCCAGCAGCCTACGACAGGGGGCGCCCCACGAGCAGTACTTC
TRBD1	TRBV29-1	TRBJ2-1	.	CSSGTGAYNEQFF	TGCAGCTCCGGGACAGGGGCCTACAATGAGCAGTTCTTC
.	TRBV6-6	TRBJ2-1	.	CASSLGSPYNEQFF	TGTGCCAGCAGTTTAGGGAGTCCCTACAATGAGCAGTTCTTC
TRBD2	TRBV28	TRBJ2-1	.	CASSLSMGLVSYNEQFF	TGTGCCAGCAGTTTATCCATGGGACTAGTCTCCTACAATGAGCAGTTCTTC
.	TRBV30	TRBJ2-7	.	CAWSEVREQYF	TGTGCCTGGAGTGAAGTTCGGGAGCAGTACTTC
.	TRBV19	TRBJ2-3	.	CASSMGGTGADTQYF	TGTGCCAGTAGTATGGGGGGGACAGGAGCGGATACGCAGTATTTT
TRBD1	TRBV4-3	TRBJ2-1	.	CASSQDGTGTYGEQFF	TGCGCCAGCAGCCAAGATGGGACAGGGACGTACGGTGAGCAGTTCTTC
.	TRBV7-2	TRBJ1-1	.	CASSVGPVAEAFF	TGTGCCAGCAGCGTGGGGCCTGTCGCTGAAGCTTTCTTT
TRBD1	TRBV28	TRBJ1-3	.	CASRTGIAGNTIYF	TGTGCCAGCAGGACAGGGATAGCTGGAAACACCATATATTTT
TRBD1	TRBV11-2	TRBJ2-7	.	CASSLFGTGVGEQYF	TGTGCCAGCAGCTTATTTGGCACAGGGGTGGGGGAGCAGTACTTC
.	TRBV30	TRBJ2-5	.	CAWTSVSETQYF	TGTGCCTGGACGTCAGTCTCTGAGACCCAGTACTTC
.	TRBV5-1	TRBJ1-2	few	CASSLSTALRSGYTF	TGCGCCAGCAGCTTGAGTACAGCCCTTCGGTCTGGCTACACCTTC
TRBD1	TRBV7-9	TRBJ2-1	.	CASRRTGPNEQFF	TGTGCCAGCAGACGGACAGGGCCCAATGAGCAGTTCTTC
.	TRBV7-9	TRBJ2-1	.	CASSLTGQHNEQFF	TGTGCCAGCAGCCTAACTGGACAGCACAATGAGCAGTTCTTC
TRBD1	TRBV29-1	TRBJ1-1	.	CSVDPQGQGSEAFF	TGCAGCGTTGATCCTCAAGGACAGGGGAGTGAAGCTTTCTTT
.	TRBV21-1	TRBJ2-2	few	CARGEGLGELFF	TGTGCCCGCGGGGAGGGACTGGGGGAGCTGTTTTTT
TRBD2	TRBV30	TRBJ2-2	.	CAWSFSGGGGELFF	TGTGCCTGGAGTTTTAGCGGGGGGGGTGGGGAGCTGTTTTTT
.	TRBV28	TRBJ2-7	.	CASSPPGGYEQYF	TGTGCCAGCAGTCCGCCAGGAGGCTACGAGCAGTACTTC
TRBD2	TRBV9	TRBJ2-7	.	CASSPRWSGTSGRVTHEQYF	TGTGCCAGCAGCCCCCGATGGTCCGGGACTAGCGGGAGAGTTACCCACGAGCAGTACTTC
.	TRBV2	TRBJ1-5	.	CASSLGEGQPQHF	TGTGCCAGCTCTTTGGGTGAGGGTCAGCCCCAGCATTTT
TRBD2	TRBV5-4	TRBJ2-5	.	CASNSGAQETQYF	TGTGCCAGCAATAGCGGGGCCCAAGAGACCCAGTACTTC
TRBD1	TRBV13	TRBJ1-2	once	CASSTGTGGHGYTF	TGTGCCAGCAGCACGGGGACAGGAGGACATGGCTACACCTTC
.	TRBV6-5	TRBJ1-1	.	CASNSSPRNTEAFF	TGTGCCAGCAATAGCAGCCCAAGGAACACTGAAGCTTTCTTT
.	TRBV2	TRBJ2-5	.	CASNPRVLETQYF	TGTGCCAGCAACCCGAGGGTTTTAGAGACCCAGTACTTC
.	TRBV18	TRBJ2-7	.	CASSPGLSSRYEQYF	TGTGCCAGCTCACCGGGACTGTCGTCTAGATACGAGCAGTACTTC
.	TRBV4-2	TRBJ2-6	.	CASSQVGRAAGANVLTF	TGTGCCAGCAGCCAAGTCGGCCGAGCGGCCGGGGCCAACGTCCTGACTTTC
.	TRBV6-5	TRBJ2-5	.	CASRRGETQYF	TGTGCCAGCAGGAGAGGGGAGACCCAGTACTTC
.	TRBV7-3	TRBJ2-7	.	CASSDPGGEQYF	TGTGCCAGCAGCGACCCCGGCGGCGAGCAGTACTTC
TRBD1	TRBV5-1	TRBJ1-1	.	CASSLWDRSAEAFF	TGCGCCAGCAGCTTGTGGGACAGAAGCGCTGAAGCTTTCTTT
TRBD1	TRBV2	TRBJ2-7	.	CASRSGTGSYEQYF	TGTGCCAGCAGATCCGGGACAGGTTCCTACGAGCAGTACTTC
TRBD2	TRBV7-3	TRBJ2-1	.	CASSFASGGAYNEQFF	TGTGCCAGCAGCTTTGCAAGCGGGGGGGCCTACAATGAGCAGTTCTTC
.	TRBV19	TRBJ1-2	.	CASSPTGLKKYGYTF	TGTGCCAGTAGTCCTACGGGACTTAAAAAGTATGGCTACACCTTC
.	TRBV18	TRBJ2-1	few	CASSPSTGHGTSYNEQFF	TGTGCCAGCTCACCGTCAACAGGGCATGGAACCTCCTACAATGAGCAGTTCTTC
TRBD2	TRBV7-3	TRBJ2-5	.	CASSLGASGGQETQYF	TGTGCCAGCAGCTTAGGGGCTAGCGGGGGGCAAGAGACCCAGTACTTC
TRBD1	TRBV9	TRBJ2-7	.	CASSANQGAPWFEQYF	TGTGCCAGCAGCGCGAATCAGGGGGCCCCCTGGTTCGAGCAGTACTTC
.	TRBV19	TRBJ2-3	few	CASSIAGFDPDTQYF	TGTGCCAGTAGTATCGCAGGGTTTGATCCAGATACGCAGTATTTT
.	TRBV21-1	TRBJ2-1	.	CASSKGVGGEQFF	TGTGCCAGCAGCAAAGGGGTGGGAGGTGAGCAGTTCTTC
TRBD1	TRBV7-9	TRBJ1-2	.	CASGHRGDYGYTF	TGTGCCAGCGGGCACAGGGGAGACTATGGCTACACCTTC